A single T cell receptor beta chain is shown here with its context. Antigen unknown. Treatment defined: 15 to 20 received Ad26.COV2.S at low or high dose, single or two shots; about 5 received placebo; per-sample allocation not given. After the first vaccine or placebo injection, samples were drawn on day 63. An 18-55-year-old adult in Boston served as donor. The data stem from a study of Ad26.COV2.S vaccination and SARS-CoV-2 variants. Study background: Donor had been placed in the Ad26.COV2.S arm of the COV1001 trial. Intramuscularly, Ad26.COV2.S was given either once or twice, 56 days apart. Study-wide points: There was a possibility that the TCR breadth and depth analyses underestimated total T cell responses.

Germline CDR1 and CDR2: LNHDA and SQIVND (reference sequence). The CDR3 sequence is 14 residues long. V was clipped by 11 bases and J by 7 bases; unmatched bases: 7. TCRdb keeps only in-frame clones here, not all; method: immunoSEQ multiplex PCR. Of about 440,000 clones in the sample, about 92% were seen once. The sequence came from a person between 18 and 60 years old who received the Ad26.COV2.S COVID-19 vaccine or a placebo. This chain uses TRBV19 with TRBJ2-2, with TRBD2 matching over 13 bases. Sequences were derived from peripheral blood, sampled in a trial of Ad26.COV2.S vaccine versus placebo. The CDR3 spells CACTGTSGVGELFF. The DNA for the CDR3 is TGTGCCTGTACCGGGACTAGCGGGGTCGGGGAGCTGTTTTTT.